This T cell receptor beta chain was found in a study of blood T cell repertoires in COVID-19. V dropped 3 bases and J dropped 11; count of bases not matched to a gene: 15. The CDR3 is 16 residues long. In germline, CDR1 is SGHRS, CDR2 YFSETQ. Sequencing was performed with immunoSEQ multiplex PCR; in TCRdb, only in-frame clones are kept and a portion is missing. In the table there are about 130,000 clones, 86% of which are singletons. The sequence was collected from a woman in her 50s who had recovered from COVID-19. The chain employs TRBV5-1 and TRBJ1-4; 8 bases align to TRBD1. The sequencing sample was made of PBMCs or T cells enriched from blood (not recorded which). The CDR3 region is CASSSGGQVGLEKLFF. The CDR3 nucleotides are TGCGCCAGCAGCTCCGGGGGACAGGTCGGTTTGGAGAAACTGTTTTTT.